The 24 T cell receptor beta chains below come from one sample, sequenced in a study of blood T cell repertoires in COVID-19. Clones were sequenced by immunoSEQ multiplex PCR, and TCRdb holds only the in-frame ones, with some missing. The table has roughly 200,000 clones, about 80% seen once. Sequencing was carried out using peripheral blood. All receptors come from a man aged 55 to 70 with acute or convalescent COVID-19.

The rearrangement links TRBV7-7 to TRBJ2-5; D not certain. Between the trimmed V and J ends, which lost 4 bases and 5 bases, there was a span of 11 bases. This CDR3 region has 13 residues. Germline V gene lookup returns CDR1 SSHAT and CDR2 FNYEAQ (reference sequence). CDR3 loop: CASSSGRWETQYF. The CDR3 region has the DNA TGTGCCAGCAGCTCCGGTCGGTGGGAGACCCAGTACTTC.

This chain links TRBV5-1 with TRBJ1-2; 7 bases map to TRBD1. Germline trimming cut 0 bases from V and 4 bases from J; bases unmatched to any gene: 6. Germline V gene data show CDR1 as SGHRS and CDR2 as YFSETQ. The CDR3 spans 15 residues. CDR3 nucleotides: TGCGCCAGCAGCTTGGGGGACAGCCTAACCTATGGCTACACCTTC. Protein sequence: CASSLGDSLTYGYTF.

This clone was seen more than once but under ten times. This chain uses TRBV19 with TRBJ1-1; D remains unclear. Trimming took off 1 base at V and 10 bases at J, with 13 bases between the two ends. The CDR3 is 13 amino acids. Germline values: CDR1 LNHDA, CDR2 SQIVND (reference sequence). CDR3 DNA: TGTGCCAGTAGTATAGGAACCATCCCGAGAGCTTTCTTT. Its protein is CASSIGTIPRAFF.

The chain carries TRBV5-1 and TRBJ2-3; the match to TRBD1 covers 9 bases. The CDR3 runs 16 residues. V was clipped by 7 bases and J by 1 base; unmatched bases: 10. Looked up from germline, CDR1 is SGHRS and CDR2 is YFSETQ. Here the CDR3 reads CASSLGRTGGTDTQYF. The CDR3 bases are TGCGCCAGCTCACTGGGTAGGACAGGGGGCACAGATACGCAGTATTTT.

J is TRBJ2-1 and V is TRBV24-1, with TRBD2 identical over 7 bases. V dropped 5 bases and J dropped 7; count of bases not matched to a gene: 13. CDR3 length equals 16 residues. Germline values: CDR1 KGHDR, CDR2 SFDVKD. In nucleotides, the CDR3 is TGTGCCACCAGTGCCGCGGGAGCCCCCCCGGGGAATGAGCAGTTCTTC. It specifies CATSAAGAPPGNEQFF.

The V call is TRBV19, the J call TRBJ1-4; no clear D gene. Germline assignment: CDR1 LNHDA and CDR2 SQIVND (reference sequence). V lost 3 bases and J lost 3, with 5 bases in between. This CDR3 has 13 amino acids. The CDR3 DNA follows: TGTGCCAGTAGTATTACAGCTAATGAAAAACTGTTTTTT. Its protein product is CASSITANEKLFF.

The V gene is TRBV6-6, the J gene TRBJ2-4, with 8 bases aligning to TRBD1. The V gene's germline CDR1 is MNHNY and CDR2 SVGAGI (reference sequence). The ends lost 6 bases at V and 6 bases at J; junction bases unmatched: 7. The CDR3 extends over 14 amino acids. CDR3 nucleotides: TGTGCCAGCAGCCCCAGGACAGGGACAAACATTCAGTACTTC. It encodes CASSPRTGTNIQYF.

This rearrangement joins TRBV6-2 or TRBV6-3 to TRBJ2-5; possible D gene TRBD1, 5 bases. This CDR3 has 14 amino acids. V was shortened by 0 bases and J by 5 bases, with 10 bases between the two germline ends. CDR1 and CDR2 from the germline V gene are MNHEY and SVGEGT. CDR3 bases: TGTGCCAGCAGTTACTCTCCAGGGCAGGAGACCCAGTACTTC. Translating it yields CASSYSPGQETQYF.

The chain joins TRBV4-3 to TRBJ2-1; D remains unclear. The V end lost 0 bases, the J end lost 0 bases, and 12 bases lay between the germline ends. This CDR3 region has 17 residues. Looked up from germline, CDR1 is LGHNA and CDR2 is YSLEER. In DNA, the CDR3 is TGCGCCAGCAGCCAAGATCCCGCGGCTAGCTCCTACAATGAGCAGTTCTTC. Its protein product is CASSQDPAASSYNEQFF.

The chain is built from TRBV7-6 and TRBJ1-1; D is perhaps TRBD1 (5 bases). Deletions cut 1 base from V and 3 bases from J, with 21 bases between. The length of the CDR3 is 18 residues. Germline V gene data show CDR1 as SGHVS and CDR2 as FNYEAQ. The CDR3 DNA reads TGTGCCAGCAGCTTAGTATGGCACAGGTCTATTGGGGACACTGAAGCTTTCTTT. Its protein is CASSLVWHRSIGDTEAFF.

J is TRBJ1-2 and V is TRBV28; 7 positions agree with TRBD1. Trimming took 7 bases from V and 2 from J; bases not matched to a gene: 13. The CDR3 has 16 amino acids. Germline values: CDR1 MDHEN, CDR2 SYDVKM. This CDR3 is CASTGYSETGNYGYTF. CDR3 DNA sequence: TGTGCCAGCACCGGCTATTCCGAGACAGGGAACTATGGCTACACCTTC.

Concerning this clone: At the DNA level, this CDR3 is encoded by other sequences in the same sample as well. The chain is built from TRBV12-5 and TRBJ1-3, with TRBD1 as a possible D gene (5 bases). CDR1 and CDR2 from the germline V gene are LGHNT and FRNRAP. There are 14 residues in the CDR3. V lost 5 bases, J lost 0 bases, and 8 bases lay in between. The CDR3 protein is CASGPGGSGNTIYF. CDR3 nucleotides: TGTGCTAGTGGTCCGGGGGGCTCTGGAAACACCATATATTTT.

The rearrangement joins TRBV10-3 to TRBJ1-1; the match to TRBD1 covers 7 bases. This CDR3 comprises 13 residues. Trimming at V came to 3 bases and at J to 7 bases, leaving 5 bases not matched to a gene. From germline, CDR1 is ENHRY and CDR2 SYGVKD. The CDR3 reads CAISDDNRGEAFF. The CDR3 coding sequence is TGTGCCATCAGTGACGATAACAGGGGTGAAGCTTTCTTT.

V is TRBV3-1 (or the pseudogene TRBV3-2) and J is TRBJ2-1; D call uncertain. CDR3 size: 11 residues. V lost 1 base and J 10 bases, leaving 5 bases between the germline ends. Germline V gene sequence: CDR1 LGHDT, CDR2 YNNKEL (reference sequence). The CDR3 nucleotides read TGTGCCAGCAGCCAAGCTGGCGAGCAGTTCTTC. Protein: CASSQAGEQFF.

This clone appeared a few times. The chain joins TRBV6-5 to TRBJ2-7; 13 nucleotides line up with TRBD2. This CDR3 is 15 amino acids long. In germline, CDR1 is MNHEY, CDR2 SVGAGI. Trimming at V came to 7 bases and at J to 6 bases, leaving 9 bases not matched to a gene. The CDR3 protein is CASTPTSGRVSEQYF. Written as DNA, the CDR3 is TGTGCCAGCACCCCAACTAGCGGGAGGGTTTCCGAGCAGTACTTC.

This clone was seen a few times. This same CDR3 is encoded by further DNA sequences in the sample. The chain has TRBV3-1 (or the pseudogene TRBV3-2) and TRBJ2-5; D not resolved. The germline V gene has CDR1 LGHDT and CDR2 YNNKEL (reference sequence). Trimming stripped 1 base from V and 5 bases from J, with 5 bases between. The CDR3 contains 12 residues. CDR3 sequence (DNA): TGTGCCAGCAGCCAAGTACGGGAGACCCAGTACTTC. Its translation is CASSQVRETQYF.

The rearrangement joins TRBV24-1 to TRBJ2-3; the match to TRBD1 covers 10 bases. Germline CDR1 KGHDR, CDR2 SFDVKD. The CDR3 has 16 amino acids. J lost 7 bases, V lost 3 bases, and 9 bases had no gene match. CDR3 loop: CATSDARQGARYTQYF. CDR3 nucleotide sequence: TGTGCCACCAGTGATGCAAGACAGGGGGCGAGGTATACGCAGTATTTT.

The chain uses TRBV29-1 and TRBJ1-1, with D uncertain. The CDR3 has 12 residues. V lost 4 bases and J 1 base, leaving 7 bases between the germline ends. Germline V lookup: CDR1 SQVTM, CDR2 ANQGSEA. This CDR3 is CSVVSGNTEAFF. DNA for the CDR3: TGCAGCGTTGTTTCAGGGAACACTGAAGCTTTCTTT.

V usage is TRBV9 and J usage is TRBJ2-1, with 8 bases aligning to TRBD2. In germline, CDR1 is SGDLS, CDR2 YYNGEE. The CDR3 runs 14 residues. V gave up 8 bases and J gave up 8 bases; unmatched junction bases: 12. CDR3 sequence: CASQPGGAGHEQFF. The CDR3, as DNA: TGTGCCAGTCAACCCGGGGGGGCGGGCCATGAGCAGTTCTTC.

The chain has TRBV7-2 and TRBJ2-1, with 9 bases aligning to TRBD2. V dropped 5 bases and J dropped 8; count of bases not matched to a gene: 13. The CDR3 runs to 16 residues. Germline V lookup: CDR1 SGHTA, CDR2 FQGNSA. The CDR3 is CASSPSGRGGLDEQFF. In DNA, the CDR3 is TGTGCCAGCAGCCCAAGTGGGCGGGGGGGCCTCGATGAGCAGTTCTTC.

This chain links TRBV28 with TRBJ1-2; 8 nucleotides match TRBD1. The ends lost 4 bases at V and 4 bases at J; junction bases unmatched: 11. The CDR3 runs to 16 residues. Germline lookup yields CDR1 MDHEN and CDR2 SYDVKM. The CDR3 loop reads CASSSSQGAFIYGYTF. The DNA for the CDR3 is TGTGCCAGCAGTTCCTCGCAGGGGGCGTTTATCTATGGCTACACCTTC.

The rearrangement joins TRBV2 to TRBJ2-1; tentative D call: TRBD2 (5 bases). Germline assignment: CDR1 SNHLY and CDR2 FYNNEI. The CDR3 consists of 15 residues. V dropped 4 bases and J dropped 5 bases, with 15 bases sitting between them. The CDR3 DNA reads TGTGCCAGCAGTGTTCGAGCCACGGGAAACAATGAGCAGTTCTTC. As protein: CASSVRATGNNEQFF.

Here the CDR3 DNA reads TGTGCCAGTCGTCCCCAGCGGGGGGGCGGTTTAGGGGAGCTGTTTTTT. The encoded protein is CASRPQRGGGLGELFF. The chain recombines TRBV19 with TRBJ2-2, with 10 nucleotides matching TRBD2. V was pared by 8 bases and J by 8 bases, with 14 bases of the junction left unmatched. Germline V CDR1 and CDR2: LNHDA, SQIVND (reference sequence). CDR3 length equals 16 residues.

The chain recombines TRBV4-2 with TRBJ1-2; 9 bases fit TRBD1. In germline, CDR1 is LGHNA, CDR2 YNFKEQ. The CDR3 contains 14 residues. Trimming removed 4 bases from V and 7 bases from J; junction bases left unmatched: 7. CDR3: CASSLGEQGAGYTF. The CDR3 coding sequence is TGTGCCAGCAGCCTCGGAGAACAGGGGGCTGGCTACACCTTC.